Each of the 4 T cell receptor beta chains below was sequenced from the same sample in a study of vaccination effects on CD4 cells after COVID-19. Once cultured for approximately 10 days, the cells underwent separation to obtain CD4+ T cells. These TCRs' antigens remain unknown. The method was immunoSEQ multiplex PCR; TCRdb's version includes in-frame clones alone and lacks a portion of them. The sample lists under 50,000 clones, 50% to 80% occurring once. Sequencing used CD4+ T cells from PBMCs cultured without peptide, obtained before COVID-19 vaccination. The origin of the receptors is a human donor who received a COVID-19 vaccine.

The chain carries TRBV6-2 or TRBV6-3 and TRBJ1-4; TRBD1 aligns across 11 bases. The CDR3 sequence is 16 residues long. V shed 4 bases and J 6 bases; nucleotides not matched to a gene: 7. Germline CDR1 MNHEY, CDR2 SVGEGT. CDR3 in DNA: TGTGCCAGCAGTTTTATCCCGGGACAGGGGGATGAAAAACTGTTTTTT. Protein: CASSFIPGQGDEKLFF.

The chain employs TRBV20-1 and TRBJ2-7, with 11 bases identical to TRBD2. CDR1 DFQATT and CDR2 SNEGSKA come from the germline V gene (reference sequence). The CDR3 is made up of 15 amino acids. The V and J ends lost 3 bases and 2 bases, in that order; junction bases with no gene match: 6. The CDR3 bases are TGCAGTGCTAGTGGGGCTAGCGGGAGGACCTACGAGCAGTACTTC. This translates into CSASGASGRTYEQYF.

Only one count was recorded for this clone. Written as DNA, the CDR3 is TGTGCCAGCTCACCCTCTCCAGGGGCAGTAGACACTGAAGCTTTCTTT. Translation gives CASSPSPGAVDTEAFF. V usage is TRBV18 and J usage is TRBJ1-1; TRBD1 is a possible D gene (6 bases). The CDR3 is made up of 16 amino acids. Germline assignment: CDR1 KGHSH and CDR2 LQKENI. V lost 3 bases and J lost 3, with 17 bases in between. Full variable domain (outside the CDR3, taken from reference TRBV18 and TRBJ1-1): NAGVMQNPRHLVRRRGQEARLRCSPMKGHSHVYWYRQLPEEGLKFMVYLQKENIIDESGMPKERFSAEFPKEGPSILRIQQVVRGDSAAYFCASSPSPGAVDTEAFFGQGTRLTVV.

DNA for the CDR3: TGTGCCAGCAGCTTAGGACGACTGAACACTGAAGCTTTCTTT. Its translation is CASSLGRLNTEAFF. The rearrangement uses TRBV7-2 and TRBJ1-1; no definite D call. This CDR3 comprises 14 residues. V lost 1 base and J 0 bases, leaving 6 bases between the germline ends. The germline V gene has CDR1 SGHTA and CDR2 FQGNSA.